This T cell receptor (beta chain) was identified in a study of spatial heterogeneity in lung cancer. Time point in this sample: blood at routine non-recurrence follow-up after resection. TCRdb used MiXCR to reprocess the 5' RACE reads, holding one entry per CDR3 protein. The repertoire includes about 94,000 distinct CDR3 sequences, approximately 20% of them detected once, and less than 25% sits in the top ten. Germline loops: CDR1 LGHNA, CDR2 YSLEER. This CDR3 has 15 residues. V dropped 4 bases and J dropped 4; count of bases not matched to a gene: 8. Only a few counts were recorded for this clonotype.

Sequenced material: PBMCs, taken at follow-up. This sequence originates from a male donor with early-stage non-small cell lung cancer. The rearrangement joins TRBV4-3 to TRBJ2-3; 7 bases are a match to TRBD2. CDR3 nucleotide sequence: TGCGCCAGCAGCCGGGACTACCACGGGCCAGATACGCAGTATTTT. Translating it yields CASSRDYHGPDTQYF.